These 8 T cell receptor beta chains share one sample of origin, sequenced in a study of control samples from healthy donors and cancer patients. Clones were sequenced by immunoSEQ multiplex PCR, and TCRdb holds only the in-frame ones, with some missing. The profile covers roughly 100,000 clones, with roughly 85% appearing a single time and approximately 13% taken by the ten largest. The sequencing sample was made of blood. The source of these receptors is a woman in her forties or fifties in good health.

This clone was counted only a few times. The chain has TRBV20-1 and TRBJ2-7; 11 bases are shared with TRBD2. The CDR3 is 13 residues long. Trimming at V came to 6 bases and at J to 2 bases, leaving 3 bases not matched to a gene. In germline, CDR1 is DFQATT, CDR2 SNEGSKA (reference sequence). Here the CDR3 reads CSASSGGAYEQYF. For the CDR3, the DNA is TGCAGTGCGAGTAGCGGGGGGGCCTACGAGCAGTACTTC.

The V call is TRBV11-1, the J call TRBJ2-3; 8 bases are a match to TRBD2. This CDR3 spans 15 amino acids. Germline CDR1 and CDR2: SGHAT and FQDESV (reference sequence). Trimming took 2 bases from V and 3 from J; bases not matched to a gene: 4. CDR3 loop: CASSLISGGTDTQYF. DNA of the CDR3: TGTGCCAGCAGCTTAATCAGCGGGGGAACAGATACGCAGTATTTT.

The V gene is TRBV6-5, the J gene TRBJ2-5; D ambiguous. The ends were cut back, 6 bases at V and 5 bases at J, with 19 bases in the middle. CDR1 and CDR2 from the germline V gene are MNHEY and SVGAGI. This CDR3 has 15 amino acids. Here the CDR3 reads CASRNSRSTGETQYF. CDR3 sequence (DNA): TGTGCCAGCAGAAATTCCCGCTCCACTGGGGAGACCCAGTACTTC.

Here the CDR3 reads CASSSVRATEQYF. The CDR3 coding sequence is TGTGCCAGCAGTTCGGTTCGGGCGACCGAGCAGTACTTC. V gene TRBV12-3 or TRBV12-4 combines with J gene TRBJ2-7; D call uncertain. V was clipped by 4 bases and J by 6 bases, with 13 bases between them. The CDR3 is 13 residues long.

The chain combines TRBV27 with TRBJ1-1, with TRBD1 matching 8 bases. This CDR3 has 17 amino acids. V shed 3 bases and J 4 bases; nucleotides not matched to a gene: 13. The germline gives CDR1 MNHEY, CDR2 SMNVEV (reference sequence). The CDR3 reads CASSFFGAGGLSTEAFF. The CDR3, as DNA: TGTGCCAGCAGTTTTTTTGGCGCAGGGGGCTTGAGCACTGAAGCTTTCTTT.

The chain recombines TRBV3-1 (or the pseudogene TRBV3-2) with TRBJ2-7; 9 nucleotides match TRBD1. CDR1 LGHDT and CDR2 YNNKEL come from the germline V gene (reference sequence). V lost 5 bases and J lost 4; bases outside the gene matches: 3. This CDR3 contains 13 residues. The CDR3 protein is CASSRGTGYEQYF. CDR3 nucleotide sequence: TGTGCCAGCAGCAGAGGGACAGGGTACGAGCAGTACTTC.

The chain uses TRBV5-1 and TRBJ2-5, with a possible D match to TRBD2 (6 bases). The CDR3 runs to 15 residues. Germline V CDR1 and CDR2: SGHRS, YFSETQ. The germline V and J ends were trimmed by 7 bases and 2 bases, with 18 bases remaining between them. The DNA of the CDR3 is TGCGCCAGCCGTCCGACTAGTTCCTCTCAAGAGACCCAGTACTTC. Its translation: CASRPTSSSQETQYF.

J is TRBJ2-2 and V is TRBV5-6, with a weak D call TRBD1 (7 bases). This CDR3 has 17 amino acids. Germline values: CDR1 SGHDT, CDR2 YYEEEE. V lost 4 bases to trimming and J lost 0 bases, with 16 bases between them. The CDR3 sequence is CASSGLGRGANTGELFF. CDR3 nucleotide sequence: TGTGCCAGCAGCGGTTTGGGCAGGGGGGCGAACACCGGGGAGCTGTTTTTT.